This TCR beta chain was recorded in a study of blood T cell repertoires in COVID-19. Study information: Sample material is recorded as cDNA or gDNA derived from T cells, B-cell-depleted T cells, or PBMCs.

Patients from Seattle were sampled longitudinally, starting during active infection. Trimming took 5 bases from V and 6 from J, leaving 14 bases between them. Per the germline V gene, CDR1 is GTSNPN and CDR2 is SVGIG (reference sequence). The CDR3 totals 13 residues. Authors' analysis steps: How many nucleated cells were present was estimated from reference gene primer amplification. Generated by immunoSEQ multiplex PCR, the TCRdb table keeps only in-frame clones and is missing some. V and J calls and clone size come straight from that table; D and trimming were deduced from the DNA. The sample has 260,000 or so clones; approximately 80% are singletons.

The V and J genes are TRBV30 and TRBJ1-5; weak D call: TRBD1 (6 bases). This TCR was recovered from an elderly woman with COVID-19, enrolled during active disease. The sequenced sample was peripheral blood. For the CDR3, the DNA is TGTGCCTGGGACAGCAAAGGGGGTCAGCCCCAGCATTTT. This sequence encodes CAWDSKGGQPQHF.